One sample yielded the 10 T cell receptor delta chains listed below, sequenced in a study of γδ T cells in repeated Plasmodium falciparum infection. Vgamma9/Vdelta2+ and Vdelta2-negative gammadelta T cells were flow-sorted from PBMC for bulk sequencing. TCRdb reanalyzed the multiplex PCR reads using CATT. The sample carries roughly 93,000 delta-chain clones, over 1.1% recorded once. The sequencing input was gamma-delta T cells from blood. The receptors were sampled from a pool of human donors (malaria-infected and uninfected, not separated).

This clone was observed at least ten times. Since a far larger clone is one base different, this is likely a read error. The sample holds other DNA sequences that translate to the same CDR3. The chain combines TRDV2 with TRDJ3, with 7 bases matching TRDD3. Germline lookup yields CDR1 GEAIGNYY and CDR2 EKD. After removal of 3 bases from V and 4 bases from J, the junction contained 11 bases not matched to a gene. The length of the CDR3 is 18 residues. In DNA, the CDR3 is TGTGCCTGTGACTGGGGGAGCGGGCCAAGATGGGACACCCGACAGATGTTTTTC. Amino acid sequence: CACDWGSGPRWDTRQMFF.

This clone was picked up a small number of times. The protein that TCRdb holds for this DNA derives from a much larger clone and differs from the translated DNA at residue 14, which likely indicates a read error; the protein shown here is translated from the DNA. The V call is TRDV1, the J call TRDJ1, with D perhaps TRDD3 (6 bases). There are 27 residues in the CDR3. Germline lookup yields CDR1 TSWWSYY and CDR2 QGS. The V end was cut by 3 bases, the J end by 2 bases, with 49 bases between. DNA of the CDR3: TGTGCTCTTGGGGAGATGAACGTTCTACATCCAAAAGGTTCCAACTGGGACATAGCAAGTCAGACCGATAAACTCATCTTT. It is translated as CALGEMNVLHPKGSNWDIASQTDKLIF.

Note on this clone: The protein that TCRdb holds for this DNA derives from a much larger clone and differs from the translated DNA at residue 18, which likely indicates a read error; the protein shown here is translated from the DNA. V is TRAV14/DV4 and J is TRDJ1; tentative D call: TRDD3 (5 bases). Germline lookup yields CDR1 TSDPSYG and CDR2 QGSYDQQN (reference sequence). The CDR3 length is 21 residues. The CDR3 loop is CAMREGIGNYVNWLYTDRLIF. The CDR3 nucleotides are TGTGCAATGAGAGAGGGCATTGGTAACTACGTAAACTGGTTGTACACCGATAGACTCATCTTT.

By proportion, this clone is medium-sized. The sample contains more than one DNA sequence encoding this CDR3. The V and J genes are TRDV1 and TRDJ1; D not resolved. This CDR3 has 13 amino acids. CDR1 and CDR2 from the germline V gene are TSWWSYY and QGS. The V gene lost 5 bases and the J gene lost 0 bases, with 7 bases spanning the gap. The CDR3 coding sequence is TGTGCTCTTGGGACAACACACACCGATAAACTCATCTTT. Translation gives CALGTTHTDKLIF.

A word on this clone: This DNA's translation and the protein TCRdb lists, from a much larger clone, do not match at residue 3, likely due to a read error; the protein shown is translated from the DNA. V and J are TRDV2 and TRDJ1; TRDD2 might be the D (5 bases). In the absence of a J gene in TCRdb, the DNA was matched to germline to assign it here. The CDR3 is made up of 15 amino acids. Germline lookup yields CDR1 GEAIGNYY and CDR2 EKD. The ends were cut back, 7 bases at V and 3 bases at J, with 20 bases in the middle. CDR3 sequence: CAWDPLLLRADKLIF. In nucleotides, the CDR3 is TGTGCCTGGGACCCTCTACTCCTAAGGGCCGATAAACTCATCTTT.

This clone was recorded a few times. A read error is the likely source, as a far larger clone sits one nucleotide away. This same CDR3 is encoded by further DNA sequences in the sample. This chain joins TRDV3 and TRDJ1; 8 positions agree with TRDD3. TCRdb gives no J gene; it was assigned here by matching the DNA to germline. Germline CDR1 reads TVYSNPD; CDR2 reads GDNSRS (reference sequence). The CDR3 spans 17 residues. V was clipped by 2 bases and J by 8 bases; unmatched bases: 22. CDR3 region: CAFDTGGSISRIDKLIF. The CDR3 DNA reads TGTGCCTTTGATACTGGGGGGAGTATCTCCCGTATCGACAAACTCATCTTT.

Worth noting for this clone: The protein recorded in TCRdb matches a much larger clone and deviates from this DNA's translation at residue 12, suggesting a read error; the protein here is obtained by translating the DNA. The CDR3 region is CALGAGGIPWIPRTDKLIF. CDR3 nucleotides: TGTGCTCTTGGAGCCGGAGGAATCCCGTGGATACCCCGAACCGATAAACTCATCTTT. This chain connects TRDV1 to TRDJ1, with D perhaps matching TRDD3 (6 bases). TCRdb is silent on the J gene; assignment here came from matching the DNA to germline. CDR1 is TSWWSYY and CDR2 is QGS in the germline V gene. Trimming took off 6 bases at V and 2 bases at J, with 28 bases between the two ends. CDR3 length: 19 residues.

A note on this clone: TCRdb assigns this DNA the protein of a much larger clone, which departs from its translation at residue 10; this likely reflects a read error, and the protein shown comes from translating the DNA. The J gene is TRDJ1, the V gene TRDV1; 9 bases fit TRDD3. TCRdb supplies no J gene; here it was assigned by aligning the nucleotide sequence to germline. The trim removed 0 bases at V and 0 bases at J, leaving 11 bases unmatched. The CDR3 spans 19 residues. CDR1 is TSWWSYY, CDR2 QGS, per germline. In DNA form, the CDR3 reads TGTGCTCTTGGGGAACTAGACCTACGTCGGGGGATACACACCGATAAACTCATCTTT. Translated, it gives CALGELDLRRGIHTDKLIF.

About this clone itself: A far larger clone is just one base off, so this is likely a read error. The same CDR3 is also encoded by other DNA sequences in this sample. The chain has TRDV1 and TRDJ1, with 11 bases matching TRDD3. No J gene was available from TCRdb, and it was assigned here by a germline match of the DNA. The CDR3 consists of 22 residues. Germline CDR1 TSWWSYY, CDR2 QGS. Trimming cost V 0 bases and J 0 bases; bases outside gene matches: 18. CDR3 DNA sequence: TGTGCTCTTGGGGAACTAAGACCCATTCTGGGGGATACCCGTACCAACACCGATAAACTCATCTTT. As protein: CALGELRPILGDTRTNTDKLIF.

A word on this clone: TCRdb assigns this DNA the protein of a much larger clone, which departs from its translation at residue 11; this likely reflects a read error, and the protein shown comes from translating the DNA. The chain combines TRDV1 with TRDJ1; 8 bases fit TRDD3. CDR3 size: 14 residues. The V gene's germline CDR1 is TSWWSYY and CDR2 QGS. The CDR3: CALERTGGPDRLIF. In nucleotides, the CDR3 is TGTGCTCTCGAGCGAACTGGGGGCCCTGATAGACTCATCTTT.